Below are 13 T cell receptor beta chains sequenced from a single sample in a study of vaccination effects on CD4 cells after COVID-19. Peptide-pool stimulation followed by sequencing identified expanded antigen-specific CD4+ clonotypes in the ViraFEST assay. Following 10 days of culture, CD4+ T cells were isolated. The vaccine given was either BNT162b2 or mRNA-1273, in two doses. TCRdb keeps only in-frame clones here, not all; method: immunoSEQ multiplex PCR. The sample lists 9,500 to 15,000 clones, about three quarters seen once, with around 8.6% in the top ten. These receptors have no known antigen. Specimen: CD4+ T cells from PBMCs cultured with SARS-CoV-2 spike peptides, collected after COVID-19 vaccination. The receptor set was obtained from a human donor who received a COVID-19 vaccine.

The rearrangement links TRBV5-1 to TRBJ2-7; 7 bases are a match to TRBD1. V trimming: 4 bases; J trimming: 7 bases; junction bases outside the gene matches: 11. The CDR3 length is 14 residues. CDR1 and CDR2 (germline): SGHRS, YFSETQ. CDR3 DNA: TGCGCCAGCAGCCCAGGGGGTGCATACGGTGAGCAGTACTTC. Translated, it gives CASSPGGAYGEQYF.

The rearrangement links TRBV19 to TRBJ1-5; 9 bases are shared with TRBD1. The CDR3 is 17 residues long. Germline-derived CDR1 and CDR2 are LNHDA and SQIVND (reference sequence). J lost 7 bases, V lost 1 base, and 11 bases had no gene match. The CDR3 is CASSIGWDRVTGQPQHF. The CDR3 coding sequence is TGTGCCAGTAGTATAGGTTGGGACAGGGTAACGGGCCAGCCCCAGCATTTT.

The gene calls are TRBV4-3 and TRBJ2-6, with D perhaps matching TRBD1 or TRBD2 (6 bases each). The CDR3 extends over 16 amino acids. The germline CDR1 and CDR2 sequences are LGHNA and YSLEER. V lost 1 base and J lost 2, with 9 bases in between. CDR3 DNA: TGCGCCAGCAGCCAAGGGGGGGCTGCTGGGGCCAACGTCCTGACTTTC. This codes for CASSQGGAAGANVLTF.

The chain has TRBV5-1 and TRBJ2-1; D remains ambiguous. This CDR3 spans 14 amino acids. V was pared by 1 base and J by 3 bases, with 8 bases between. Per the germline V gene, CDR1 is SGHRS and CDR2 is YFSETQ. CDR3 amino acids: CASSLTQNYNEQFF. CDR3 nucleotide sequence: TGCGCCAGCAGCTTGACGCAGAACTACAATGAGCAGTTCTTC.

The chain combines TRBV6-5 with TRBJ2-3; 9 bases line up with TRBD2. The ends lost 7 bases at V and 2 bases at J; junction bases unmatched: 7. Germline CDR1 is MNHEY and CDR2 is SVGAGI. The CDR3 contains 15 residues. CDR3 in DNA: TGTGCCAGCAAGGGGCGGGAGGGCCTCACAGATACGCAGTATTTT. This translates into CASKGREGLTDTQYF.

Concerning this clone itself: At one boundary the junction diverges from the germline segment, which might be a read error. The genes are TRBV10-3 and TRBJ2-1; D uncertain. In germline, CDR1 is ENHRY, CDR2 SYGVKD. The CDR3 spans 13 residues. The DNA for the CDR3 is TGTGCCATCAGTGAGCCTAAAACTCCCCTCATCCTCTTC. This codes for CAISEPKTPLILF.

The rearrangement uses TRBV4-1 and TRBJ1-6; 7 bases are shared with TRBD1. J was trimmed by 7 bases and V by 1 base; bases with no gene match: 7. Germline V gives CDR1 MGHRA, CDR2 YSYEKL. This CDR3 spans 16 amino acids. The CDR3 nucleotides are TGCGCCAGCAGCCAAGCTTACAGGGGCCGGAATTCACCCCTCCACTTT. It translates to CASSQAYRGRNSPLHF.

The chain carries TRBV4-3 and TRBJ2-3; D call uncertain. CDR1 and CDR2 (germline): LGHNA, YSLEER. V dropped 0 bases and J dropped 0 bases, with 19 bases sitting between them. The CDR3 runs to 19 residues. The CDR3 reads CASSQEWWSQPSSTDTQYF. The DNA for the CDR3 is TGCGCCAGCAGCCAAGAATGGTGGTCCCAACCCTCTAGCACAGATACGCAGTATTTT.

The chain couples TRBV12-3 or TRBV12-4 to TRBJ2-3; D remains unclear. Trimming pared 10 bases from V and 6 bases from J, leaving 8 bases between. The CDR3 is made up of 10 amino acids. The CDR3 region is CATVRDTQYF. The CDR3 DNA is TGTGCCACCGTCAGGGATACGCAGTATTTT.

The chain uses TRBV3-1 (or the pseudogene TRBV3-2) and TRBJ1-2; TRBD1 matches 7 bases. The CDR3 is 16 residues long. Germline CDR1 LGHDT, CDR2 YNNKEL (reference sequence). V was clipped by 4 bases and J by 6 bases; unmatched bases: 14. CDR3 DNA sequence: TGTGCCAGCAGCCCACGGTCAGGGGGGAGTCTTCATGGCTACACCTTC. It is translated as CASSPRSGGSLHGYTF.

A note on this clone: Germline is not matched at one junction end, which may reflect a read error. J is TRBJ2-5 and V is TRBV7-6, with 9 bases lining up with TRBD2. The germline gives CDR1 SGHVS, CDR2 FNYEAQ. This CDR3 region has 12 residues. CDR3 amino acids: CASSLERGAPNF. CDR3 DNA sequence: TGTGCCAGCAGCTTGGAGCGGGGGGCTCCGAACTTC.

V and J are TRBV7-9 and TRBJ1-3, with unresolved D. V lost 2 bases to trimming and J lost 4 bases, with 12 bases between them. The CDR3 is 15 amino acids. Germline CDR1 SEHNR, CDR2 FQNEAQ (reference sequence). CDR3: CASSLTRVTGNTIYF. For the CDR3, the DNA is TGTGCCAGCAGCTTAACGAGGGTTACGGGAAACACCATATATTTT.

As to this clone: The sample contains more than one DNA sequence encoding this CDR3. The chain uses TRBV2 and TRBJ2-1, with 8 nucleotides matching TRBD2. V dropped 5 bases and J dropped 3; count of bases not matched to a gene: 3. Germline CDR1 reads SNHLY; CDR2 reads FYNNEI. CDR3 length: 14 amino acids. CDR3 in DNA: TGTGCCAGCAGTAGGCTAGCGGGCTACAATGAGCAGTTCTTC. Protein: CASSRLAGYNEQFF. Looking up the rest from reference TRBV2 and TRBJ2-1 gives the full variable domain: EPEVTQTPSHQVTQMGQEVILRCVPISNHLYFYWYRQILGQKVEFLVSFYNNEISEKSEIFDDQFSVERPDGSNFTLKIRSTKLEDSAMYFCASSRLAGYNEQFFGPGTRLTVL.